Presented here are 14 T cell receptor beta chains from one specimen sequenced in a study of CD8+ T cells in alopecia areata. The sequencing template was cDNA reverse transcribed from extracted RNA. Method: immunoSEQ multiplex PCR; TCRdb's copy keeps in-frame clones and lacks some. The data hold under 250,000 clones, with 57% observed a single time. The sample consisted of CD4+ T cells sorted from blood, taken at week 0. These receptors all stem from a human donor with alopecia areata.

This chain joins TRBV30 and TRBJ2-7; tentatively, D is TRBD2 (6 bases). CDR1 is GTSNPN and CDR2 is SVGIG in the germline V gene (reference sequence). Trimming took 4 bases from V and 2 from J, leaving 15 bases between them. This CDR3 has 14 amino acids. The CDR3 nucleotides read TGTGCCTGGACCCGTCCGGGAGCGGCCTACGAGCAGTACTTC. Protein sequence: CAWTRPGAAYEQYF.

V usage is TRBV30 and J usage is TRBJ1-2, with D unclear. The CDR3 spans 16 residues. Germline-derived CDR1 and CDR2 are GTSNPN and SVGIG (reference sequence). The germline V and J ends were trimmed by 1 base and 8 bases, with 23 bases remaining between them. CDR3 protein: CAWSALRAGIKDGYTF. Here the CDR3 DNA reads TGTGCCTGGAGTGCCCTTAGGGCGGGAATAAAGGACGGCTACACCTTC.

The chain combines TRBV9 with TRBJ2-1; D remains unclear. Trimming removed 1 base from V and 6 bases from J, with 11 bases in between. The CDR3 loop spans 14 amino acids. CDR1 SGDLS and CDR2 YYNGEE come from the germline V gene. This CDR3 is CASSVTPEFNEQFF. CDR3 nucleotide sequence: TGTGCCAGCAGCGTAACACCAGAATTCAATGAGCAGTTCTTC.

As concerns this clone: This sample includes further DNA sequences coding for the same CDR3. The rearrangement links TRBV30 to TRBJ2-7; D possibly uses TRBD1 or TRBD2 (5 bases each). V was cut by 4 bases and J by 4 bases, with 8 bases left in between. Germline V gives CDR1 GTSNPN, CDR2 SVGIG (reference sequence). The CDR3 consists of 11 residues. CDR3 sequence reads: CAWTRGYEQYF. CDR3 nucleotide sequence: TGTGCCTGGACGAGGGGTTACGAGCAGTACTTC.

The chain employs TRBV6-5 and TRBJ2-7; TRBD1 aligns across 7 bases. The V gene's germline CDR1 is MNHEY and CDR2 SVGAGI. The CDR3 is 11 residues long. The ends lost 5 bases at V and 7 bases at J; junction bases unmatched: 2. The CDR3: CASSQGVEQYF. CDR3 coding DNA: TGTGCCAGCAGTCAGGGGGTAGAGCAGTACTTC.

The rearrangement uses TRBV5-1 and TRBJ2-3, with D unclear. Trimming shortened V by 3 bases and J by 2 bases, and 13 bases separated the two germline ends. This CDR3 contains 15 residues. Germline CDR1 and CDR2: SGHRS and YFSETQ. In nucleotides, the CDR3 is TGCGCCAGCAGCTCTGGTGGCGGCCCCACAGATACGCAGTATTTT. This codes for CASSSGGGPTDTQYF. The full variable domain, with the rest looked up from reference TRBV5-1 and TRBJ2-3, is KAGVTQTPRYLIKTRGQQVTLSCSPISGHRSVSWYQQTPGQGLQFLFEYFSETQRNKGNFPGRFSGRQFSNSRSEMNVSTLELGDSALYLCASSSGGGPTDTQYFGPGTRLTVL.

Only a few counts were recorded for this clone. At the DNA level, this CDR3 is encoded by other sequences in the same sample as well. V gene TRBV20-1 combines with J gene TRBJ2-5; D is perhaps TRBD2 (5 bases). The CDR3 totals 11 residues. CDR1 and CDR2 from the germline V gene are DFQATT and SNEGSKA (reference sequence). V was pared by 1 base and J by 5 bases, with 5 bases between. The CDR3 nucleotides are TGCAGTGCTAGAGGAGGGGAGACCCAGTACTTC. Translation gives CSARGGETQYF.

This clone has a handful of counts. DNA of the CDR3: TGCAGCGTTACAGGGGACACTGAAGCTTTCTTT. Translating gives CSVTGDTEAFF. V is TRBV29-1 and J is TRBJ1-1, with 7 nucleotides matching TRBD1. This CDR3 spans 11 amino acids. V dropped 5 bases and J dropped 3; count of bases not matched to a gene: 0. From germline, CDR1 is SQVTM and CDR2 ANQGSEA.

The CDR3 region has the DNA TGTGCCAGCAGTTTGTTTGACAGGGGGTACGAGCAGTACTTC. Translation gives CASSLFDRGYEQYF. The rearrangement joins TRBV6-5 to TRBJ2-7, with 9 bases aligning to TRBD1. Per germline, CDR1 MNHEY and CDR2 SVGAGI. V was pared by 4 bases and J by 4 bases, with 5 bases of the junction left unmatched. The CDR3 runs to 14 residues.

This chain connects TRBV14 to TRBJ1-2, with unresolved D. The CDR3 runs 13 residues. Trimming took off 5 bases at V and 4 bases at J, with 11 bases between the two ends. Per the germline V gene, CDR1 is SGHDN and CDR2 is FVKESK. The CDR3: CASSSGVGYGYTF. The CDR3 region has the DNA TGTGCCAGCAGCTCGGGTGTCGGCTATGGCTACACCTTC.

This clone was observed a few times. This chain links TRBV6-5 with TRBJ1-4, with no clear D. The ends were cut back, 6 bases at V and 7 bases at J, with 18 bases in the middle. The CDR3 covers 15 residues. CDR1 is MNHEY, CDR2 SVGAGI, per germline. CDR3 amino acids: CASSPYGSGGEKLFF. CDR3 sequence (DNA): TGTGCCAGCAGCCCATACGGTTCTGGTGGTGAAAAACTGTTTTTT.

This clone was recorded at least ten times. CDR3 DNA sequence: TGTGCTAGTGGTCGGCTAGCGGGAGTTGACGCTGGGGCCAACGTCCTGACTTTC. It specifies CASGRLAGVDAGANVLTF. V usage is TRBV12-5 and J usage is TRBJ2-6; 10 bases agree with TRBD2. The V gene's germline CDR1 is LGHNT and CDR2 FRNRAP. V dropped 5 bases and J dropped 2; count of bases not matched to a gene: 9. The CDR3 is made up of 18 amino acids.

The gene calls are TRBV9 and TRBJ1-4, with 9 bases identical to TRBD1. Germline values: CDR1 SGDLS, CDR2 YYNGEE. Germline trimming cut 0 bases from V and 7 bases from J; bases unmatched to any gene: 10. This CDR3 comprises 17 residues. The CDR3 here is CASSVGTGVGIGEKLFF. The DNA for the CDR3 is TGTGCCAGCAGCGTAGGGACAGGGGTTGGTATCGGTGAAAAACTGTTTTTT.

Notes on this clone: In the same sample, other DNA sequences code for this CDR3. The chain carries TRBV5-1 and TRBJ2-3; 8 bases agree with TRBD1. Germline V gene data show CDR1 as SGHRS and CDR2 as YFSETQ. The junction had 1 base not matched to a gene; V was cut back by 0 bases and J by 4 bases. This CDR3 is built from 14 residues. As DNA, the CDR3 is TGCGCCAGCAGCTTGGGACAGGGGTCAGATACGCAGTATTTT. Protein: CASSLGQGSDTQYF.